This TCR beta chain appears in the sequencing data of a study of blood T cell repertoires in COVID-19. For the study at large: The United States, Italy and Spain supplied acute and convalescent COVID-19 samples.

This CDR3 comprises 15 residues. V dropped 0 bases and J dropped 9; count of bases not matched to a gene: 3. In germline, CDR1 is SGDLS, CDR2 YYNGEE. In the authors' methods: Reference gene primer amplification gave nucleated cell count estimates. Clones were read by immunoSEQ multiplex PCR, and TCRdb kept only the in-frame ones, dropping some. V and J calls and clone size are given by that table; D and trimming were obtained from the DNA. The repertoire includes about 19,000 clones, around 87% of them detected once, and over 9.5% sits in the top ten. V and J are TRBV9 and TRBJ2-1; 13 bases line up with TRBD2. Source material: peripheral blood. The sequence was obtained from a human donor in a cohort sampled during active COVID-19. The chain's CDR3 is CASSVALAGGSEQFF. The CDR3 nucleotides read TGTGCCAGCAGCGTAGCACTAGCGGGGGGGAGTGAGCAGTTCTTC.